The clone carrying this T cell receptor (beta chain) was seen more than once but under ten times. Combining a sample-barcoded 5' primer with a J-beta primer mix, a second PCR ran for roughly 7 to 11 cycles. TCRdb re-called the 5' RACE reads through MiXCR, storing one row per CDR3 protein. The data hold around 1,900,000 distinct CDR3 sequences, with 39% observed a single time. This sample is drawn from a study of blood T cells in healthy people across ages. CDR1 is SGHTA and CDR2 is FQGTGA in the germline V gene. The CDR3 runs 13 residues. The ends lost 6 bases at V and 5 bases at J; junction bases unmatched: 6.

J is TRBJ1-1 and V is TRBV7-3, with 7 bases matching TRBD1. The sample comprised blood. This clonotype was sampled from a human donor in good health. The CDR3: CASRDRVGTEAFF. The CDR3 nucleotides are TGTGCCAGCAGAGACAGGGTCGGGACTGAAGCTTTCTTT.